This TCR beta chain originates from a study of blood T cell repertoires in COVID-19. The CDR3 totals 15 residues. V was shortened by 5 bases and J by 2 bases, with 15 bases between the two germline ends. Germline-derived CDR1 and CDR2 are MDHEN and SYDVKM. Produced via immunoSEQ multiplex PCR; TCRdb's table is partial and in-frame only. The repertoire has roughly 400,000 clones, about 88% of them found once; the top ten carry 1.4%. Exposed enrollees encountered a COVID-19 case at some point within 2 weeks before study entry. This clone has a single count. The receptor was isolated from a woman aged 18-29 years who had been exposed to COVID-19. V usage is TRBV28 and J usage is TRBJ1-2; D is perhaps TRBD1 (5 bases). The sample was PBMCs or T cells enriched from blood (not recorded which). The CDR3 sequence is CASSAPYQGNYGYTF. The CDR3 coding sequence is TGTGCCAGCAGTGCACCGTATCAGGGCAACTATGGCTACACCTTC.